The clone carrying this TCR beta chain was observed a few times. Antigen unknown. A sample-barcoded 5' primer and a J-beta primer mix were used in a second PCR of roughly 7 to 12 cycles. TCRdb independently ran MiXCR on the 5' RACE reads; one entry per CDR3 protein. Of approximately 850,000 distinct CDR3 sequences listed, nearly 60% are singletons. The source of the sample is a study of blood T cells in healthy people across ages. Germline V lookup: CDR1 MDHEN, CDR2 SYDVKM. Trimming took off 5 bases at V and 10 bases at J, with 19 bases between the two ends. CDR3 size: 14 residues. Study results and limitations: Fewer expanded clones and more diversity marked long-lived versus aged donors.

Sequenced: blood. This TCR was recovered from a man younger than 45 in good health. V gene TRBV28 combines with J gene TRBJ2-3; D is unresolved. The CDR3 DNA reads TGTGCCAGCAGTGTATTGGGGAAAGTGACCGCGCAGTATTTT. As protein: CASSVLGKVTAQYF.